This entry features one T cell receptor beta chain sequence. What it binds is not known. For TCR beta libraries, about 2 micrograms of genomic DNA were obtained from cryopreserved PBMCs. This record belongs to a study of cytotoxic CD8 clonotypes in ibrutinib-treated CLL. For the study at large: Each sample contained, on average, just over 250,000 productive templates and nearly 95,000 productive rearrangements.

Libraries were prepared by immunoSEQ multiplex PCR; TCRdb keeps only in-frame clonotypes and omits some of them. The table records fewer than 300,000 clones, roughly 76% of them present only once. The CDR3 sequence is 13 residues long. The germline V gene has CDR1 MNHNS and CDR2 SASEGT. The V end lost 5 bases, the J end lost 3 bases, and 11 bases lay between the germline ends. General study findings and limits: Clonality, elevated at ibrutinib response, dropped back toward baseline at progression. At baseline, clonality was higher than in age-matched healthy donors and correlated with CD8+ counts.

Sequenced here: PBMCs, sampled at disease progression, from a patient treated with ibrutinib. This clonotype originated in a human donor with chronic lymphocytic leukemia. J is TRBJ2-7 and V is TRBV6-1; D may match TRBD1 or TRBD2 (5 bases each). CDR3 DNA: TGTGCCAGCAGTCGGGACGTACGCTACGAGCAGTACTTC. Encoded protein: CASSRDVRYEQYF.